These T cell receptor beta chains were read from a single sample in a study of T-cell reconstitution after alpha-beta-depleted transplantation in children. From the PCR reads, TCRdb called clonotypes with MiXCR, one entry per CDR3 protein. The sample has approximately 800,000 distinct CDR3 sequences; roughly 16% are singletons. Here the sequenced sample was PBMCs, mostly from graft donor cells, taken 360 days after TCRalphabeta/CD19-depleted stem cell transplant. These receptors were taken from a male patient under 18 who had a stem cell transplant for acute lymphoblastic leukemia, so the T cells may come from the graft donor. Both conserved end residues are part of each CDR3.

J: TRBJ2-2; V: TRBV7-6; CDR3: CASSQIWTGWTGELFF
J: TRBJ2-1; V: TRBV5-1; CDR3: CASSFQGTQDEQFF
J: TRBJ2-7; V: TRBV29-1; CDR3: CSVEEVQGLSYEQYF
J: TRBJ1-4; V: TRBV12-3/TRBV12-4; CDR3: CASSLTGDEKLFF
J: TRBJ2-7; V: TRBV27; CDR3: CASSPRLGLRGYEQYF
J: TRBJ2-2; V: TRBV7-7; CDR3: CASSLTGGADGELFF
J: TRBJ2-2; V: TRBV9; CDR3: CASSPQAGTASTGELFF
J: TRBJ1-5; V: TRBV19; CDR3: CASSLRDTPWSNQPQHF
J: TRBJ2-3; V: TRBV5-1; CDR3: CASSLPGPMVGDTQYF
J: TRBJ2-1; V: TRBV27; CDR3: CASSLFVASYNEQFF
J: TRBJ2-1; V: TRBV5-1; CDR3: CASSQADGHNEQFF
J: TRBJ1-2; V: TRBV12-3/TRBV12-4; CDR3: CASSRVGGVDGYTF
J: TRBJ2-2; V: TRBV7-3; CDR3: CASSLIGPGELFF
J: TRBJ2-7; V: TRBV11-2; CDR3: CASSLQRRGYEQYF
J: TRBJ2-7; V: TRBV7-9; CDR3: CASSLAPRRADEQYF
J: TRBJ1-4; V: TRBV12-3/TRBV12-4; CDR3: CASTQSGLRNEKLFF
J: TRBJ2-1; V: TRBV15; CDR3: CATSRPPGLQFF
J: TRBJ2-7; V: TRBV7-3; CDR3: CASSLITSGEQYF
J: TRBJ2-1; V: TRBV5-1; CDR3: CASSLGDRAYEQFF
J: TRBJ1-3; V: TRBV5-1; CDR3: CASSLGPDSGNTIYF
J: TRBJ1-4; V: TRBV11-1; CDR3: CASSSRTSATNEKLFF
J: TRBJ2-7; V: TRBV5-1; CDR3: CASSPLAGHYEQYF
J: TRBJ1-1; V: TRBV6-1; CDR3: CASNAPWGTPTEAFF
J: TRBJ2-3; V: TRBV5-1; CDR3: CASSGPPRGTDTQYF
J: TRBJ2-1; V: TRBV27; CDR3: CASSFRGQGADEQFF
J: TRBJ2-1; V: TRBV11-2; CDR3: CASSLGLAGPATYNEQFF
J: TRBJ1-1; V: TRBV12-3/TRBV12-4; CDR3: CASSLITAEAFF
J: TRBJ2-5; V: TRBV5-5; CDR3: CASRLNRGETQYF
J: TRBJ2-4; V: TRBV6-1; CDR3: CASAGVASVAKNIQYF
J: TRBJ1-2; V: TRBV29-1; CDR3: CSTFGTASYGYTF
J: TRBJ2-3; V: TRBV18; CDR3: CASSPPGARLAGDTQYF
J: TRBJ2-3; V: TRBV7-9; CDR3: CASSFPAGDTDTQYF
J: TRBJ2-5; V: TRBV20-1; CDR3: CSAGGDRLVETQYF
J: TRBJ1-2; V: TRBV12-5; CDR3: CASGLVLVGKGYGYTF
J: TRBJ2-2; V: TRBV25-1; CDR3: CASRERLAGDGELFF
J: TRBJ2-1; V: TRBV30; CDR3: CAWSNYRDRANNEQFF
J: TRBJ1-1; V: TRBV5-1; CDR3: CASSRRTGEYTEAFF
J: TRBJ2-4; V: TRBV4-2; CDR3: CASSPWAGQAKNIQYF
J: TRBJ2-6; V: TRBV6-5; CDR3: CASSYMDSGANVLTF
J: TRBJ2-5; V: TRBV7-9; CDR3: CASSLALAGWRETQYF
J: TRBJ2-6; V: TRBV3-1; CDR3: CASSQGIAGVYSGANVLTF
J: TRBJ2-7; V: TRBV5-1; CDR3: CASSVPGQGAEQYF
J: TRBJ2-2; V: TRBV4-1; CDR3: CASSQGRLAGGNTGELFF
J: TRBJ2-5; V: TRBV6-5; CDR3: CASSYFGGGTETQYF
J: TRBJ1-2; V: TRBV4-1; CDR3: CASSPGQGPNYGYTF
J: TRBJ2-3; V: TRBV20-1; CDR3: CSARGLAVDTQYF
J: TRBJ2-3; V: TRBV15; CDR3: CATSLVPQTYTDTQYF
J: TRBJ2-3; V: TRBV29-1; CDR3: CSGRTSGAPTDTQYF
J: TRBJ2-1; V: TRBV20-1; CDR3: CSARGGTSGRLGKFF
J: TRBJ2-7; V: TRBV28; CDR3: CASSDRDIRFYEQYF
J: TRBJ1-1; V: TRBV13; CDR3: CASSPRLGVTNTEAFF
J: TRBJ2-5; V: TRBV7-3; CDR3: CASSSSPQETQYF